A selection of T cell receptor beta chains follows, all from one sample in a study of control samples from healthy donors and cancer patients. The assay was immunoSEQ multiplex PCR, and TCRdb's table has in-frame clones only and misses some. The sample shows thousands of clones, more than 65% of them seen only once. Material: PBMCs. These receptors came from a man between 70 and 80 years old with lung cancer. Each CDR3 is given with its conserved first and last residue. D genes are given only for firm matches. Size is stated for part of the rows, as once, few or many counts, or as a class when the clone is expanded.

DNA	CDR3	D	length	J	V	size
TGTGCCAGCAGCTTAGGGGACAGGGTAGGGCCCCAGCATTTT	CASSLGDRVGPQHF	TRBD1	14	TRBJ1-5	TRBV7-8	few
TGTGCCAGCAGCTTCATGGAAAATAGCAATCAGCCCCAGCATTTT	CASSFMENSNQPQHF	-	15	TRBJ1-5	TRBV7-2	-
TGTGCCAGCAGTTCAGAGCGGAGCTCCTACAATGAGCAGTTCTTC	CASSSERSSYNEQFF	-	15	TRBJ2-1	TRBV6-1	-
TGTGCCTGGTCCACCAACTCCTATGGCTACACCTTC	CAWSTNSYGYTF	-	12	TRBJ1-2	TRBV30	once
TGTGCCAGCAGCTCGTTACCACTGAACACTGAAGCTTTCTTT	CASSSLPLNTEAFF	-	14	TRBJ1-1	TRBV7-9	-
TGTGCCAGCAGCTTAGCGAGCGGGAGGGGTCTAAACCAAGAGACCCAGTACTTC	CASSLASGRGLNQETQYF	TRBD2	18	TRBJ2-5	TRBV7-6	-
TGTGCCAGCAGTTTAGAGGGACTATCCCCCTATGGCTACACCTTC	CASSLEGLSPYGYTF	-	15	TRBJ1-2	TRBV28	once
TGTGCCAGCAGTCTACTTGGGGGGGGGACGAACACCGGGGAGCTGTTTTTT	CASSLLGGGTNTGELFF	TRBD2	17	TRBJ2-2	TRBV6-6	-
TGTGCCAGCAGCTTGGCCAAGGGACTAGCGATTAGCTCCTACGAGCAGTACTTC	CASSLAKGLAISSYEQYF	TRBD2	18	TRBJ2-7	TRBV5-6	-
TGCGCCAGCAGATTGACAGGGGGCTACAATGAGCAGTTCTTC	CASRLTGGYNEQFF	TRBD1	14	TRBJ2-1	TRBV5-1	-
TGCAGCCACGCCCCAGCGGGGAGGCAACGGGATTCCAGCTACGAGCAGTACTTC	CSHAPAGRQRDSSYEQYF	TRBD2	18	TRBJ2-7	TRBV29-1	-
TGTGCCAGCAGGGTCGAACAGGGAGTGTACAATGAGCAGTTCTTC	CASRVEQGVYNEQFF	-	15	TRBJ2-1	TRBV3-1/TRBV3-2	-
TGTGCCAGCAGCTTAGGGACTAGCGGAGAGACCCAGTACTTC	CASSLGTSGETQYF	TRBD2	14	TRBJ2-5	TRBV5-4	-
TGTGCCAGCAGGGACAGGGGTGATGGCTACACCTTC	CASRDRGDGYTF	TRBD1	12	TRBJ1-2	TRBV7-8	-
TGTGCCAGTAGTATAGGAGGGGGCAACGCCTACGAGCAGTACTTC	CASSIGGGNAYEQYF	TRBD1	15	TRBJ2-7	TRBV19	-
TGTGCCAGCAGGACAGTAGTTTTTTCTTCACCCCTCCACTTT	CASRTVVFSSPLHF	-	14	TRBJ1-6	TRBV28	few
TGTGCCAGTAAGAGTGACAGGGGGCCGATCTATGGCTACACCTTC	CASKSDRGPIYGYTF	TRBD1	15	TRBJ1-2	TRBV19	-
TGCGCCAGCAGCCAAGATAGAAACACAGATACGCAGTATTTT	CASSQDRNTDTQYF	-	14	TRBJ2-3	TRBV4-1	-
TGTGCCTGGAAGAGGGGGGGCAATCAGCCCCAGCATTTT	CAWKRGGNQPQHF	-	13	TRBJ1-5	TRBV30	-
TGTGCCTGGAGTTTTAACTATGGCTACACCTTC	CAWSFNYGYTF	-	11	TRBJ1-2	TRBV30	-
TGTGCCAGCAGCGTAGAAGGGCTTGGCTATGGCTACACCTTC	CASSVEGLGYGYTF	-	14	TRBJ1-2	TRBV9	-
TGTGCCAGCAGCTCCCGCATTAGCGGGAGTGGAACAGATACGCAGTATTTT	CASSSRISGSGTDTQYF	TRBD2	17	TRBJ2-3	TRBV7-9	-
TGTGCCATCAGTGGAACAGGGCCCCTGAACACTGAAGCTTTCTTT	CAISGTGPLNTEAFF	-	15	TRBJ1-1	TRBV10-3	-
TGCGCCAGCAGTGAAGTCCTCAGGGAAAACGAAAAACTGTTTTTT	CASSEVLRENEKLFF	-	15	TRBJ1-4	TRBV10-2	-
TGTGCCAGCAGCCCAGGACAGGGGGGCTATGGCTACACCTTC	CASSPGQGGYGYTF	TRBD1	14	TRBJ1-2	TRBV13	-
TGTGCCCAAGTTAAGGGACATTCGAACACTGAAGCTTTCTTT	CAQVKGHSNTEAFF	-	14	TRBJ1-1	TRBV30	-
TGTGCCAGCAGTTTTACAGGGGCCGGGGAGCAGTACTTC	CASSFTGAGEQYF	TRBD1	13	TRBJ2-7	TRBV28	few
TGCGCCAGCAGCTTGGAGCCTAGCGACTACGAGCAGTACTTC	CASSLEPSDYEQYF	-	14	TRBJ2-7	TRBV5-1	-
TGTGCCATCAGCACGGGGACTGAAGCTTTCTTT	CAISTGTEAFF	-	11	TRBJ1-1	TRBV10-3	-
TGTGCCAGCAGCAATATGCGGGGTGGGGCCAACGTCCTGACTTTC	CASSNMRGGANVLTF	-	15	TRBJ2-6	TRBV28	-
TGTGCCAGCGGGGTAGGATGGCCCGGGAACAATGAGCAGTTCTTC	CASGVGWPGNNEQFF	-	15	TRBJ2-1	TRBV6-5	-